This T cell receptor beta chain came from a study of memory CD4+ T cells and cytomegalovirus serostatus. Germline V CDR1 and CDR2: MDHEN, SYDVKM. Trimming removed 6 bases at V and 3 bases at J, with 11 bases between. The CDR3 runs to 13 residues. The sort gate was single viable CD3+CD4+CD8-CD45RO+ cells for memory CD4+ T cells. Produced via immunoSEQ multiplex PCR; TCRdb's table is partial and in-frame only. The sample has some 57,000 clones, over 75% seen once; the top ten hold around 0.83%. The sample comprised memory CD4+ T cells from blood. This receptor was taken from an adult in good health and CMV-seronegative. The chain recombines TRBV28 with TRBJ1-1, with D perhaps matching TRBD1 (6 bases). The CDR3 spells CASRGGTYTEAFF. In DNA form, the CDR3 reads TGTGCCAGCAGGGGAGGGACATACACTGAAGCTTTCTTT.